There are a few counts of the clone carrying this T cell receptor beta chain. Trimming at V came to 6 bases and at J to 5 bases, leaving 7 bases not matched to a gene. CDR3 length: 15 residues. Germline CDR1 reads SGHTA; CDR2 reads FQGNSA. With no exception, relapse followed autologous stem cell transplantation in all patients, and brentuximab vedotin exposure varied. TCRdb's copy holds only in-frame clones and misses some; the assay was immunoSEQ multiplex PCR. The repertoire includes 20,000 to 25,000 clones, 68% of them detected once, and 5.8% sits in the top ten. The sample is drawn from a study of PD-1 blockade in classical Hodgkin lymphoma.

The origin of this receptor is a human donor with classical Hodgkin lymphoma. V usage is TRBV7-2 and J usage is TRBJ1-2; 12 bases are a match to TRBD1. The sample here was peripheral blood mononuclear cells (PBMCs), taken at baseline. CDR3 residues: CASRRDRGPGYGYTF. The CDR3 nucleotides are TGTGCCAGCAGGAGGGACAGGGGGCCGGGGTATGGCTACACCTTC.